This TCR beta chain was sequenced for a study of graft-versus-host responses after intestinal transplantation. The assay was immunoSEQ multiplex PCR, and TCRdb's table has in-frame clones only and misses some. The data contain approximately 26,000 clones, roughly 83% of them singletons. This TCR derives from a human patient who received an intestinal transplant, so some T cells may come from the graft donor. The sample in question was PBMCs, obtained roughly 29 days after intestinal transplant.

The CDR3 protein is CASSYPPGTGGSYNSPLHF. The CDR3 nucleotides are TGCGCCAGCAGCTACCCTCCCGGGACAGGGGGCTCCTATAATTCACCCCTCCACTTT. The V gene is TRBV4-1, the J gene TRBJ1-6, with 11 bases aligning to TRBD1. Germline assignment: CDR1 MGHRA and CDR2 YSYEKL. J gave up 0 bases and V 5 bases, and 9 bases lay outside the gene matches. The CDR3 totals 19 residues.